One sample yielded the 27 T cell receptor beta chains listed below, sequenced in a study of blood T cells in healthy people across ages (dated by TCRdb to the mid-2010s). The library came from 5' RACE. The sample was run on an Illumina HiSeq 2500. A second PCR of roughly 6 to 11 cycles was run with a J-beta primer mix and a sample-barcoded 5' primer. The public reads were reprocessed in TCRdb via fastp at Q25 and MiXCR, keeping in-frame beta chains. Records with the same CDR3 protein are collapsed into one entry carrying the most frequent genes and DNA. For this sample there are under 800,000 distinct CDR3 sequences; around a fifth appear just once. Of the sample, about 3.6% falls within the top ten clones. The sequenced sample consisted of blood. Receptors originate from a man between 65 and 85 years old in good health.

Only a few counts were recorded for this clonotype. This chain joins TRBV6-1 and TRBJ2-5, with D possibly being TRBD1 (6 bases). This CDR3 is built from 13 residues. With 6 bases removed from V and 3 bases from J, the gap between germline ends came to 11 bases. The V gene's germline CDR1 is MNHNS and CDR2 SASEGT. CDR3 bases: TGTGCCAGCAGGACAGGTGGAGAAGAGACCCAGTACTTC. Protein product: CASRTGGEETQYF.

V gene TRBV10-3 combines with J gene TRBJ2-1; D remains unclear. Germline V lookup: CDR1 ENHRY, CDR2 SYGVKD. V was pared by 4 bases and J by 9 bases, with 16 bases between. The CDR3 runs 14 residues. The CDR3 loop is CAISVVQMKSEQFF. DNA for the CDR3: TGTGCCATCAGTGTTGTACAGATGAAAAGTGAGCAGTTCTTC.

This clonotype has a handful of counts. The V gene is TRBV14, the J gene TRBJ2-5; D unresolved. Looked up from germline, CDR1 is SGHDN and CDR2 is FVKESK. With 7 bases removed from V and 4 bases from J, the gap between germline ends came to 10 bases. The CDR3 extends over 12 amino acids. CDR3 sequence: CASNRAGETQYF. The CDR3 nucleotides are TGTGCCAGCAACCGAGCAGGAGAGACCCAGTACTTC.

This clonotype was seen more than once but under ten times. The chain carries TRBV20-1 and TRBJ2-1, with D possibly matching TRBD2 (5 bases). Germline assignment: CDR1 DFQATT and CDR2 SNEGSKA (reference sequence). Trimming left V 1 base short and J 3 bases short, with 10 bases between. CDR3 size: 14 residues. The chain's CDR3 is CSARGTGSYNEQFF. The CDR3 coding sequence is TGCAGTGCTAGAGGGACGGGAAGCTACAATGAGCAGTTCTTC.

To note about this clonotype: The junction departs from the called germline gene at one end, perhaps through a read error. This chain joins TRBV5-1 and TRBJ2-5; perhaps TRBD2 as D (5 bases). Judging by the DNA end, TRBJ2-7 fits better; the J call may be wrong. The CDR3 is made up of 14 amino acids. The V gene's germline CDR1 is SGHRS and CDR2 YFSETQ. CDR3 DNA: TGCGCCGGCAGCTTTGCTAGCAGATCTTACGAGCAGTACTTC. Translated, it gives CAGSFASRSYEQYF.

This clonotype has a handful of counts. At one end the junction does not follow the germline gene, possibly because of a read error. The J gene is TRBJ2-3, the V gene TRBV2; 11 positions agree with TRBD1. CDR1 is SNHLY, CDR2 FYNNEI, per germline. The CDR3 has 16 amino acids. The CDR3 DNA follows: TGTGCCAGCAGTGATACGGGACAGGGGGTTACAGATCCGCAGTATTTT. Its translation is CASSDTGQGVTDPQYF. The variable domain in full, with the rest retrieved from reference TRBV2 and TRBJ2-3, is EPEVTQTPSHQVTQMGQEVILRCVPISNHLYFYWYRQILGQKVEFLVSFYNNEISEKSEIFDDQFSVERPDGSNFTLKIRSTKLEDSAMYFCASSDTGQGVTDPQYFGPGTRLTVL.

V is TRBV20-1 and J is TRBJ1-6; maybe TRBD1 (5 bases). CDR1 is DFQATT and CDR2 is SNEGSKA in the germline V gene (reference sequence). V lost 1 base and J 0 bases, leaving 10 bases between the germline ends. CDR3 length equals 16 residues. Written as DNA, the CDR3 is TGCAGTGCTAGAGGGAGGACAAGCTCCTATAATTCACCCCTCCACTTT. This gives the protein CSARGRTSSYNSPLHF.

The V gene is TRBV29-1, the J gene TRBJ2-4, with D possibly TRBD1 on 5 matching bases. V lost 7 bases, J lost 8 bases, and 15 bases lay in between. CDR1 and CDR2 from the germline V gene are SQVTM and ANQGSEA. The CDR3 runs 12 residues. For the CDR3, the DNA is TGCAGCGCCTCACTTCTAGGGGACATTCAGTACTTC. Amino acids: CSASLLGDIQYF.

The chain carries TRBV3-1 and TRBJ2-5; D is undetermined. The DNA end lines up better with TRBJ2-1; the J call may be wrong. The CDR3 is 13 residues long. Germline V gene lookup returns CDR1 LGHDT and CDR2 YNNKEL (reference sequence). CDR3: CASSPISSNEQFF. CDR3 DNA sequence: TGTGCCAGCAGCCCTATAAGCTCGAATGAGCAGTTCTTC.

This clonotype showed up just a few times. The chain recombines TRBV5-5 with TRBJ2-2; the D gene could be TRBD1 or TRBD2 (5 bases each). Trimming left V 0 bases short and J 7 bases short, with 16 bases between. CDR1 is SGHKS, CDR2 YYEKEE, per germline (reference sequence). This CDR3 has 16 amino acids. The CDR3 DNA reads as TGTGCCAGCAGCTTGGCCGGGAAAGGGGCGGTCGGGGAGCTGTTTTTT. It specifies CASSLAGKGAVGELFF. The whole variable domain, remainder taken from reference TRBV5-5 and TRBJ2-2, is DAGVTQSPTHLIKTRGQQVTLRCSPISGHKSVSWYQQVLGQGPQFIFQYYEKEERGRGNFPDRFSARQFPNYSSELNVNALLLGDSALYLCASSLAGKGAVGELFFGEGSRLTVL.

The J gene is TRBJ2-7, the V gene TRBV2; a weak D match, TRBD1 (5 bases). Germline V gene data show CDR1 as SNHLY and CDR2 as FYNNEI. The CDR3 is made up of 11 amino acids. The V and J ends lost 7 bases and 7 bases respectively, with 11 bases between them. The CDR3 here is CASTFKGEQYF. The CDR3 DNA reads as TGTGCCAGCACGTTTAAGGGGGAGCAGTACTTC. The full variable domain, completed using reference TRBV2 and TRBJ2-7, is EPEVTQTPSHQVTQMGQEVILRCVPISNHLYFYWYRQILGQKVEFLVSFYNNEISEKSEIFDDQFSVERPDGSNFTLKIRSTKLEDSAMYFCASTFKGEQYFGPGTRLTVT.

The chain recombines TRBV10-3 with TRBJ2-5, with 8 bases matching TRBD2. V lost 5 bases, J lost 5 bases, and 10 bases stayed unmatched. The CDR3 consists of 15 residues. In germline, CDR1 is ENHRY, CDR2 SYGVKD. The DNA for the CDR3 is TGTGCCATCAGTCAAGGCCGGGAGGGCCGGGAGACCCAGTACTTC. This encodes CAISQGREGRETQYF.

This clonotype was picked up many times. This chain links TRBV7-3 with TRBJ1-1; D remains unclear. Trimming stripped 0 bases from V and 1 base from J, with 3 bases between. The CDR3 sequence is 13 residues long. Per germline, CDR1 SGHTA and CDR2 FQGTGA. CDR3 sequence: CASSLTKNTEAFF. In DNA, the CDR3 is TGTGCCAGCAGCTTAACCAAGAACACTGAAGCTTTCTTT.

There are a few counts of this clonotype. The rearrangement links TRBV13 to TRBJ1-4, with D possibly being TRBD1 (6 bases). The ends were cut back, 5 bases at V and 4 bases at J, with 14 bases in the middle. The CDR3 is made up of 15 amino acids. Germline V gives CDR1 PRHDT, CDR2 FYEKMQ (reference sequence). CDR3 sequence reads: CASSRAGAGNEKLFF. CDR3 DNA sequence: TGTGCCAGCAGCCGCGCAGGGGCCGGTAATGAAAAACTGTTTTTT.

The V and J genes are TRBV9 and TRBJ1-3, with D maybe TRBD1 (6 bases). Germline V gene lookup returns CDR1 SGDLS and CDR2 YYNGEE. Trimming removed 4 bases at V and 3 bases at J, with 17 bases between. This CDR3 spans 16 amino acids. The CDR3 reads CASSPIQGSGGNTIYF. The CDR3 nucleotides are TGTGCCAGCAGCCCGATACAGGGATCAGGTGGAAACACCATATATTTT.

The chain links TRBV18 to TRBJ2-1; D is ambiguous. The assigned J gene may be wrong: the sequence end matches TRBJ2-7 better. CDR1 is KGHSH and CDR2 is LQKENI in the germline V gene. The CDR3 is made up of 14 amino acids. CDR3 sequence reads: CASSPGQRDYEQYF. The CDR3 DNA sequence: TGTGCCAGCTCACCGGGCCAGAGAGACTACGAGCAGTACTTC.

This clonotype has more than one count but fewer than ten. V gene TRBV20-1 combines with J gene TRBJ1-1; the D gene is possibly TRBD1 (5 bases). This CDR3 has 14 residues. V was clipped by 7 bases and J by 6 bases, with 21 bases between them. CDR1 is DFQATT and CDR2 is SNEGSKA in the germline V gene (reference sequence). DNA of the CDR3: TGCAGTGTTACCGCCGACAGAAGGTTCGCTGAAGCTTTCTTT. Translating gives CSVTADRRFAEAFF.

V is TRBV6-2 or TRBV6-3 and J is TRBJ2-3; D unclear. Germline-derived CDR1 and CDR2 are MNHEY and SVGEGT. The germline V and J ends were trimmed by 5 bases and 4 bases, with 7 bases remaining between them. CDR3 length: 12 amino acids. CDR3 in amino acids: CASSDGADTQYF. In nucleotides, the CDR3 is TGTGCCAGCAGTGACGGCGCAGATACGCAGTATTTT.

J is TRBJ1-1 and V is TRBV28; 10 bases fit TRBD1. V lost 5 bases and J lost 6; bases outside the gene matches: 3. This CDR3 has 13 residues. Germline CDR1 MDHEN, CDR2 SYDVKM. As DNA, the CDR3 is TGTGCCAGCAGTAGACAGGGGGCGGCTGAAGCTTTCTTT. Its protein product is CASSRQGAAEAFF.

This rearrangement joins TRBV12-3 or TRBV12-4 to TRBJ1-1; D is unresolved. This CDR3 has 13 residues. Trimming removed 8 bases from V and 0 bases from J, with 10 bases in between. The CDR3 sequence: CASGISVNTEAFF. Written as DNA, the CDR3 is TGTGCCAGCGGTATATCAGTGAACACTGAAGCTTTCTTT.

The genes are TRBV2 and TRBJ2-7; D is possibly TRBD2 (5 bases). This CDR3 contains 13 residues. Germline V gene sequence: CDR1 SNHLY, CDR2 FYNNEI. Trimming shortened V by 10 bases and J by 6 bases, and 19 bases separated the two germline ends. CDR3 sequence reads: CATRPAGGSEQYF. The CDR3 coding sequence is TGTGCCACCAGACCGGCCGGTGGGAGCGAGCAGTACTTC.

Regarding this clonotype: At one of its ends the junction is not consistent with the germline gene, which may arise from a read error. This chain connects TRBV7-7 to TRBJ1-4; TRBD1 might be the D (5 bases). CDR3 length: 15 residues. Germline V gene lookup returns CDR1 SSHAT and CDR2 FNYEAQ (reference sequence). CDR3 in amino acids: CASSLAPGHDEKLFF. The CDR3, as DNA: TGTGCTAGCAGCTTAGCGCCGGGGCACGATGAAAAACTGTTTTTT.

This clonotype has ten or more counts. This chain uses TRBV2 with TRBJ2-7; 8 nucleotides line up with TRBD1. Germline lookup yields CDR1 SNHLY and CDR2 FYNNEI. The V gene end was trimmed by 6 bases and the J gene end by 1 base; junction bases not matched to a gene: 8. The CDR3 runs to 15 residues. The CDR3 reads CASRGTGTGSYEQYF. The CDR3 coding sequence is TGTGCCAGCAGAGGGACCGGGACAGGTTCCTACGAGCAGTACTTC. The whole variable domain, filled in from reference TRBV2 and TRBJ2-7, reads EPEVTQTPSHQVTQMGQEVILRCVPISNHLYFYWYRQILGQKVEFLVSFYNNEISEKSEIFDDQFSVERPDGSNFTLKIRSTKLEDSAMYFCASRGTGTGSYEQYFGPGTRLTVT.

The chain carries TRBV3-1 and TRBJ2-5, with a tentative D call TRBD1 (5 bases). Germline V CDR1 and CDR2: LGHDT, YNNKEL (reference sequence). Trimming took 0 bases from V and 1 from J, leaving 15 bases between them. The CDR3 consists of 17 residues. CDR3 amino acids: CASSQDRNRRPQETQYF. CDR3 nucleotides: TGTGCCAGCAGCCAAGACAGGAACAGGCGACCCCAAGAGACCCAGTACTTC.

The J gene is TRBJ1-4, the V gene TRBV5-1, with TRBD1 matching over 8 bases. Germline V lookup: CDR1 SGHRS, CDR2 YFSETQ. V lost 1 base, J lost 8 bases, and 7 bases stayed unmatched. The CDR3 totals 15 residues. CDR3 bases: TGCGCCAGCAGCTTGACTGGACAGGGAATCGAAAAACTGTTTTTT. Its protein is CASSLTGQGIEKLFF.

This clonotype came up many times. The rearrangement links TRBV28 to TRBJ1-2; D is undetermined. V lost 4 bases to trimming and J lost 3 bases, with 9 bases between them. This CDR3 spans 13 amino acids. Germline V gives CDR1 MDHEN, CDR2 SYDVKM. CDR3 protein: CASSSQGYYGYTF. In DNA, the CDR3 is TGTGCCAGCAGTTCCCAAGGTTACTATGGCTACACCTTC.

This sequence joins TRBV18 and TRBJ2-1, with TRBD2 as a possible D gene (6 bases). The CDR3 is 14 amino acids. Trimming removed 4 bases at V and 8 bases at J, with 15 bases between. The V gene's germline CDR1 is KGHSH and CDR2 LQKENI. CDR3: CASSLRRGEDEQFF. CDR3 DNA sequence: TGTGCCAGCTCACTACGGCGGGGAGAGGATGAGCAGTTCTTC.